Each of the 9 T cell receptor beta chains below was sequenced from the same sample in a study of cytomegalovirus exposure and HLA in healthy donors. It was with 60 Vbeta and 13 Jbeta primers that the PCR ran. The data were produced by immunoSEQ multiplex PCR, yet TCRdb's version contains in-frame clones alone and is incomplete. This table has some 140,000 clones, about four fifths appearing once. The specimen sequenced was PBMCs. All receptors derive from a man aged 25 to 45 in good health.

The chain carries TRBV15 and TRBJ2-1, with 10 positions matching TRBD1. Germline V gene data show CDR1 as LNHNV and CDR2 as YYDKDF (reference sequence). V shed 8 bases, J shed 6 bases, and the junction held 4 bases outside the gene matches. CDR3 size: 13 residues. The CDR3 DNA sequence: TGTGCCACCGGGACAGGGGCCTCCAATGAGCAGTTCTTC. This sequence encodes CATGTGASNEQFF.

This clone showed up just a few times. V is TRBV11-3 and J is TRBJ2-3; 9 bases are a match to TRBD2. Germline assignment: CDR1 SGHNT and CDR2 YENEEA. CDR3 size: 14 residues. With V trimmed by 5 bases and J by 6 bases, 6 bases remained unmatched. The CDR3 reads CASSPLAGRDTQYF. Written as DNA, the CDR3 is TGTGCCAGCAGCCCTCTAGCGGGGCGGGATACGCAGTATTTT.

V gene TRBV25-1 combines with J gene TRBJ2-6; unclear D gene. Germline assignment: CDR1 MGHDK and CDR2 SYGVNS. The CDR3 spans 18 residues. V was pared by 6 bases and J by 2 bases, with 20 bases between. The CDR3: CASSDPGLGVPGANVLTF. Here the CDR3 DNA reads TGTGCCAGCAGCGACCCTGGTCTGGGCGTGCCTGGGGCCAACGTCCTGACTTTC. Using reference TRBV25-1 and TRBJ2-6 for the parts outside the CDR3, the full variable domain is EADIYQTPRYLVIGTGKKITLECSQTMGHDKMYWYQQDPGMELHLIHYSYGVNSTEKGDLSSESTVSRIRTEHFPLTLESARPSHTSQYLCASSDPGLGVPGANVLTFGAGSRLTVL.

This clone was observed a few times. The chain is built from TRBV5-1 and TRBJ2-7, with D tentatively TRBD1 (5 bases). Trimming cost V 4 bases and J 6 bases, with 11 bases left between them. This CDR3 is 12 amino acids long. Germline assignment: CDR1 SGHRS and CDR2 YFSETQ. The CDR3 coding sequence is TGCGCCAGCAGCGCCGACAGAAGCGAGCAGTACTTC. Residues: CASSADRSEQYF.

The chain recombines TRBV9 with TRBJ1-1; TRBD1 matches 7 bases. Germline V gene lookup returns CDR1 SGDLS and CDR2 YYNGEE. The V gene end was trimmed by 4 bases and the J gene end by 6 bases; junction bases not matched to a gene: 6. The CDR3 is 13 residues long. For the CDR3, the DNA is TGTGCCAGCAGCCGACAGGGTGGGCCTGAAGCTTTCTTT. It encodes CASSRQGGPEAFF.

Here the CDR3 reads CASGPTGFHEQYF. In nucleotides, the CDR3 is TGCGCCAGCGGCCCAACAGGGTTCCACGAGCAGTACTTC. The V gene is TRBV5-1, the J gene TRBJ2-7; possible D gene TRBD1, 6 bases. The germline V gene encodes CDR1 SGHRS and CDR2 YFSETQ. This CDR3 comprises 13 residues. Trimming cost V 7 bases and J 5 bases, with 16 bases left between them.

Regarding this clone: The junction departs from the called germline gene at one end, perhaps through a read error. This chain joins TRBV7-9 and TRBJ2-7; maybe TRBD2 (5 bases). This CDR3 has 11 amino acids. Germline V gives CDR1 SEHNR, CDR2 FQNEAQ (reference sequence). CDR3 in amino acids: CSSSPGYEQYF. In DNA form, the CDR3 reads TGTTCCAGCAGCCCGGGGTACGAGCAGTACTTC.

The chain has TRBV7-2 and TRBJ2-6; 7 bases align to TRBD1. Germline values: CDR1 SGHTA, CDR2 FQGNSA. CDR3 length: 18 residues. The V and J ends lost 2 bases and 0 bases, in that order; junction bases with no gene match: 7. This chain's CDR3 is CASSLRGQAVSGANVLTF. In DNA form, the CDR3 reads TGTGCCAGCAGCTTACGTGGACAGGCGGTCTCTGGGGCCAACGTCCTGACTTTC.

The chain has TRBV15 and TRBJ1-4; 9 bases align to TRBD1. V lost 5 bases to trimming and J lost 0 bases; unmatched junction nucleotides: 4. Germline loops: CDR1 LNHNV, CDR2 YYDKDF (reference sequence). The CDR3 is made up of 16 amino acids. This chain's CDR3 is CATSLDRGATNEKLFF. DNA for the CDR3: TGTGCCACCAGCTTGGACAGGGGTGCAACTAATGAAAAACTGTTTTTT.